The text below deals with one TCR beta chain. This sample was included in a study of T-cell memory formation after mild COVID-19. Germline V gene data show CDR1 as LNHNV and CDR2 as YYDKDF (reference sequence). Trimming cost V 4 bases and J 0 bases; bases outside gene matches: 3. The CDR3 loop spans 16 amino acids. TCRdb processed the 5' RACE reads anew with MiXCR; each CDR3 protein has one entry. Altogether some 70,000 distinct CDR3 sequences are present, around 15% being singletons, with the ten largest covering 31%. The sequenced sample consisted of PBMCs or a T cell subset sorted from them (not recorded which). This rearrangement joins TRBV15 to TRBJ2-3; 11 bases are shared with TRBD2. This receptor was identified in an adult woman who had mild COVID-19 (a few samples of this study predate the infection). Cell type and time point are not known. The CDR3 DNA sequence: TGTGCCACCAGCATCACTAGCGGGAGTAGCACAGATACGCAGTATTTT. This codes for CATSITSGSSTDTQYF.